This T cell receptor beta chain was sequenced for a study of cytomegalovirus exposure and HLA in healthy donors. Findings of the study overall: The study flagged roughly 150 TCR beta chains as cytomegalovirus-associated.

Regarding this clone: The antigen is undetermined.

Trimming stripped 3 bases from V and 4 bases from J, with 9 bases between. Per germline, CDR1 MNHEY and CDR2 SMNVEV (reference sequence). The CDR3 contains 14 residues. Sequencing was performed with immunoSEQ multiplex PCR; in TCRdb, only in-frame clones are kept and a portion is missing. The sample includes about 260,000 clones, 90% of them seen just once. The sequencing input was PBMCs. This TCR was sampled from a woman in her thirties in good health and CMV-seronegative. The rearrangement joins TRBV27 to TRBJ2-2; a weak D match, TRBD1 (6 bases). The CDR3 nucleotides read TGTGCCAGCAGTTTTGGGACACTCACCGGGGAGCTGTTTTTT. It translates to CASSFGTLTGELFF.